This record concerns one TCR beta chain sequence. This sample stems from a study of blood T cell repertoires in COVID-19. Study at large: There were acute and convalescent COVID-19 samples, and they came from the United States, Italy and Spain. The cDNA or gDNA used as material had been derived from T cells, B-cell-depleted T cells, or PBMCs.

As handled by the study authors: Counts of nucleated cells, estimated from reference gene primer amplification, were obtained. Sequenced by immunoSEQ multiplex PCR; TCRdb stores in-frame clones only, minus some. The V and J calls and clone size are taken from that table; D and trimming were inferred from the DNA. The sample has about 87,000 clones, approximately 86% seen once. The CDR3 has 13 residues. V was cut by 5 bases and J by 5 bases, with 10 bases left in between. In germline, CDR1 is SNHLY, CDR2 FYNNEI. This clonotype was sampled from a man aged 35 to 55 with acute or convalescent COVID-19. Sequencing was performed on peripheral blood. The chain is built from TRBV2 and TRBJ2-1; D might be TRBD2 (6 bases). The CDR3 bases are TGTGCCAGCAGTCCGCGGAGGGACAATGAGCAGTTCTTC. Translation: CASSPRRDNEQFF.